A single TCR beta chain is shown here with its context. The antigen remains undetermined. The germline V gene has CDR1 SGHDT and CDR2 YYEEEE. The V and J ends lost 0 bases and 4 bases respectively, with 7 bases between them. The CDR3 consists of 13 residues. Several immunoSEQ plates received, in even portions, the genomic DNA of each subset. Data came from immunoSEQ multiplex PCR; TCRdb stores just in-frame clones and leaves some out. The sample lists about 960,000 clones, over 75% occurring once. This entry is derived from a study of shared clonotypes between healthy human individuals. Study at large: Sampling drew on donors who were a couple of women and a few men aged 18 to 49.

Study-wide findings and caveats: Clonotypes which were not shared had lower generation probabilities than clonotypes that all four donors shared. Clonotype sharing across a few donors was observed for 4.5% to 6.5% of naive CD4 clonotypes.

The TCR comes from a young man in good health. The chain combines TRBV5-6 with TRBJ1-2; the D gene is possibly TRBD1 (5 bases). The sequenced material came from memory CD4+ T cells sorted from blood. The subset was: CD45RA-negative fraction. This CDR3 is CASSLDRTYGYTF. DNA for the CDR3: TGTGCCAGCAGCTTGGACAGGACCTATGGCTACACCTTC.